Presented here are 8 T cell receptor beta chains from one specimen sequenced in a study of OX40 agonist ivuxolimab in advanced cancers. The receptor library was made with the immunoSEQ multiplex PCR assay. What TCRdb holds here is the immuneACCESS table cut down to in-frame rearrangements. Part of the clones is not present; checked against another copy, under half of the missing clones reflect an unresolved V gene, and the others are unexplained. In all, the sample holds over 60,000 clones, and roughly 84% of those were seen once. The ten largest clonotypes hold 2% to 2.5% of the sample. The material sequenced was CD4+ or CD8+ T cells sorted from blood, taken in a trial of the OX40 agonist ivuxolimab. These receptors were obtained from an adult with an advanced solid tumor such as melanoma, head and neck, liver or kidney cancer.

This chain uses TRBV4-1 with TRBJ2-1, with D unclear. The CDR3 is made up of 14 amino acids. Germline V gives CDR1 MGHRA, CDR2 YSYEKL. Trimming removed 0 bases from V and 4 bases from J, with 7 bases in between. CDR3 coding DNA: TGCGCCAGCAGCCAAGAAGAGCGTTACAATGAGCAGTTCTTC. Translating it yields CASSQEERYNEQFF.

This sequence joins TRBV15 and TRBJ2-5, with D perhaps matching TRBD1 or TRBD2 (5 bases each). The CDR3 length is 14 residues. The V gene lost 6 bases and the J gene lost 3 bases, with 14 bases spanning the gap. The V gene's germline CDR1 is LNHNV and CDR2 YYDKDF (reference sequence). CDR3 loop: CATSRPGTEETQYF. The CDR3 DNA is TGTGCCACCAGTAGACCCGGGACGGAAGAGACCCAGTACTTC.

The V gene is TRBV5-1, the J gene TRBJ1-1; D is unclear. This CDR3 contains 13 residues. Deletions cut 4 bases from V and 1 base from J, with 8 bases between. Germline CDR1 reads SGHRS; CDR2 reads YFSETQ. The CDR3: CASSVRENTEAFF. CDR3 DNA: TGCGCCAGCAGCGTCAGAGAGAACACTGAAGCTTTCTTT.

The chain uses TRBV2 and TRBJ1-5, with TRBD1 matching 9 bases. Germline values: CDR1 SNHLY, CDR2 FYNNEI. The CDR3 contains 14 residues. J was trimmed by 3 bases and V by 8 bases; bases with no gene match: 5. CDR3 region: CASGGTGNNQPQHF. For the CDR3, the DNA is TGTGCCAGCGGCGGGACAGGGAACAATCAGCCCCAGCATTTT. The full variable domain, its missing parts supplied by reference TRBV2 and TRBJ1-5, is EPEVTQTPSHQVTQMGQEVILRCVPISNHLYFYWYRQILGQKVEFLVSFYNNEISEKSEIFDDQFSVERPDGSNFTLKIRSTKLEDSAMYFCASGGTGNNQPQHFGDGTRLSIL.

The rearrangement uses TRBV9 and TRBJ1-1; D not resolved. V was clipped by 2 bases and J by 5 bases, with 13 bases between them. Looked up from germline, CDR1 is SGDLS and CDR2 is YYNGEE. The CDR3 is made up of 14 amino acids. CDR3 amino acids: CASSVRQEGTEAFF. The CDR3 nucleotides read TGTGCCAGCAGCGTCAGACAAGAAGGGACTGAAGCTTTCTTT.

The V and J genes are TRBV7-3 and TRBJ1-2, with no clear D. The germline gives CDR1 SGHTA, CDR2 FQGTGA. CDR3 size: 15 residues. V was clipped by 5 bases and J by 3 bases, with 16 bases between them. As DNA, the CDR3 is TGTGCCAGCAGCCCCCAGGCACCTGGGGACTATGGCTACACCTTC. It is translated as CASSPQAPGDYGYTF.

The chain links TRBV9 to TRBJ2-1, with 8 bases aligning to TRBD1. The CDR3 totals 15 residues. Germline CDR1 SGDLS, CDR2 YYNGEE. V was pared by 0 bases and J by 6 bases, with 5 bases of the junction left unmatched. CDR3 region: CASSVEGDRLNEQFF. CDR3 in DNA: TGTGCCAGCAGCGTAGAGGGGGACAGGCTCAATGAGCAGTTCTTC.

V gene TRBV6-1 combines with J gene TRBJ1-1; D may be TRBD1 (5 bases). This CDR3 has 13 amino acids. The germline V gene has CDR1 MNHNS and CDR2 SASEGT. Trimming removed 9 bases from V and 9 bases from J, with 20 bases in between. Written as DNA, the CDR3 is TGTGCCAGTGCACATGACGGGGGGAAGAAAGCTTTCTTT. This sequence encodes CASAHDGGKKAFF.